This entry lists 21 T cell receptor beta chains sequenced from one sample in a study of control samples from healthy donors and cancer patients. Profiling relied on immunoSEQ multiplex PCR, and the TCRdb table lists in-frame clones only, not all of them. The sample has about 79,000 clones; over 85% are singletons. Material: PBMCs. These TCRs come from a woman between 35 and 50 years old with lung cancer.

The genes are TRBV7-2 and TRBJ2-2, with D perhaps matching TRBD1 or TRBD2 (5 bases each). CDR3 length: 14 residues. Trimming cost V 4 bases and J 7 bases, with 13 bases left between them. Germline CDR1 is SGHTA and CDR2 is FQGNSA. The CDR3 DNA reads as TGTGCCAGCAGCTGGGGTCGGGGCAGCGGGGAGCTGTTTTTT. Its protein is CASSWGRGSGELFF. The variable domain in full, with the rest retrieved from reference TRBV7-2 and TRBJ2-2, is GAGVSQSPSNKVTEKGKDVELRCDPISGHTALYWYRQSLGQGLEFLIYFQGNSAPDKSGLPSDRFSAERTGGSVSTLTIQRTQQEDSAVYLCASSWGRGSGELFFGEGSRLTVL.

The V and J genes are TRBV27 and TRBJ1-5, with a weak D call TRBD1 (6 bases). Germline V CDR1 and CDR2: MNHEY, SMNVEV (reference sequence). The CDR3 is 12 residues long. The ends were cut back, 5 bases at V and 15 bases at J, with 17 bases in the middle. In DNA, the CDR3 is TGTGCCAGCAGTCTTCTGGAGGGGGGTCTGCATTTT. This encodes CASSLLEGGLHF.

CDR3: CASSRNNEQFF. Written as DNA, the CDR3 is TGTGCCAGCAGTAGAAACAATGAGCAGTTCTTC. The chain employs TRBV28 and TRBJ2-1; D is ambiguous. CDR1 MDHEN and CDR2 SYDVKM come from the germline V gene. This CDR3 comprises 11 residues. V lost 5 bases to trimming and J lost 5 bases, with 4 bases between them.

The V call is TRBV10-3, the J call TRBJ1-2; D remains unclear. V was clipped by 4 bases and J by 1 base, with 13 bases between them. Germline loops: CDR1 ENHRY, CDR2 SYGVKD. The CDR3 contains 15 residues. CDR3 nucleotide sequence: TGTGCCATCAGTGGGACGGAATCACTTAACTATGGCTACACCTTC. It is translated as CAISGTESLNYGYTF.

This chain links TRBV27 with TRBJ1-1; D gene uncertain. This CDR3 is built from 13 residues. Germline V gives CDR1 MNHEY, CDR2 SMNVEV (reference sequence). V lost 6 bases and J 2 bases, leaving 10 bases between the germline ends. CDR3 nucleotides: TGTGCCAGCAGAGCGGGCCTTAACACTGAAGCTTTCTTT. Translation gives CASRAGLNTEAFF.

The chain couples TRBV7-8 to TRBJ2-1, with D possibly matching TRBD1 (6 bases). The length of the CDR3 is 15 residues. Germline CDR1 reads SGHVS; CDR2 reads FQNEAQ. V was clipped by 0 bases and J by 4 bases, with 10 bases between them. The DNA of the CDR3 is TGTGCCAGCAGCTTAGCGGGGGCCGGATACAATGAGCAGTTCTTC. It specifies CASSLAGAGYNEQFF.

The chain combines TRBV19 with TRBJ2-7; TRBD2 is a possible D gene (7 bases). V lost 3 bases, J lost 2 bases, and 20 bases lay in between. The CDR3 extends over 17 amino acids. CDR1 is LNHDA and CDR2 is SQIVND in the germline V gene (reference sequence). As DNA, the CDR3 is TGTGCCAGTAGTATTGTCCTTCGGGGGGCCCTGGCCTACGAGCAGTACTTC. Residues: CASSIVLRGALAYEQYF.

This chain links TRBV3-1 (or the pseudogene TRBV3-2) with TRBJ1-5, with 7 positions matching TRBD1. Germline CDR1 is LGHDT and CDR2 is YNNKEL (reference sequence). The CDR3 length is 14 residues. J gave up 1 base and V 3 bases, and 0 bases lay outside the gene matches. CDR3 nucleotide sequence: TGTGCCAGCAGCCAGGGACAGAGCAATCAGCCCCAGCATTTT. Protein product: CASSQGQSNQPQHF.

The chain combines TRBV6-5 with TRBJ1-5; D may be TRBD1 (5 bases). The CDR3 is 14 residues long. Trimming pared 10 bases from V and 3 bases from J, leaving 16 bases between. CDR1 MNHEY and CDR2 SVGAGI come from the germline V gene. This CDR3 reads CATVSRGSNQPQHF. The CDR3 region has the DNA TGTGCCACCGTCAGCCGGGGCTCCAATCAGCCCCAGCATTTT.

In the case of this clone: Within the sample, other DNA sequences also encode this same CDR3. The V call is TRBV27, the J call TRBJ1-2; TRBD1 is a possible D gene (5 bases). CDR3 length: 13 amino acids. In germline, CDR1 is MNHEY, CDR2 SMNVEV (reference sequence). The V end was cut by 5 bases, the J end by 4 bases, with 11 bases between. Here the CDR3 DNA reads TGTGCCAGCAGTCCCAGGGCTGGCTATGGCTACACCTTC. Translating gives CASSPRAGYGYTF.

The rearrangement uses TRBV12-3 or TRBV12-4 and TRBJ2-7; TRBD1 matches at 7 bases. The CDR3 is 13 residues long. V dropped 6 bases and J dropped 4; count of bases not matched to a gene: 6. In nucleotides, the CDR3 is TGTGCCAGCAGGACCGGGACAGCTTACGAGCAGTACTTC. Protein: CASRTGTAYEQYF.

CDR3 sequence (DNA): TGTGCCAGCCCAGGGGCTGGAAACACCATATATTTT. Translation: CASPGAGNTIYF. This rearrangement joins TRBV2 to TRBJ1-3, with D maybe TRBD1 (6 bases). With 8 bases removed from V and 2 bases from J, the gap between germline ends came to 7 bases. This CDR3 region has 12 residues. The germline V gene encodes CDR1 SNHLY and CDR2 FYNNEI.

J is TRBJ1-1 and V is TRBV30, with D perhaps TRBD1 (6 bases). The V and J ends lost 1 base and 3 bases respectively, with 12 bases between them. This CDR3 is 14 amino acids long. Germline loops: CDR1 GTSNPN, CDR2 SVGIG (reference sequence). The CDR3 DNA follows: TGTGCCTGGAGTGGCCTGACAGGCTACACTGAAGCTTTCTTT. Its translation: CAWSGLTGYTEAFF.

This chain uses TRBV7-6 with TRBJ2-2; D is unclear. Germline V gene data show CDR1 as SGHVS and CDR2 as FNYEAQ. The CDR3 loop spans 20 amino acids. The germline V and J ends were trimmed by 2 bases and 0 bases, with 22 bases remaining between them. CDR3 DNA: TGTGCCAGCAGCTTACCCTCAAGTTTTGAAACAGTCGCGAACACCGGGGAGCTGTTTTTT. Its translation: CASSLPSSFETVANTGELFF.

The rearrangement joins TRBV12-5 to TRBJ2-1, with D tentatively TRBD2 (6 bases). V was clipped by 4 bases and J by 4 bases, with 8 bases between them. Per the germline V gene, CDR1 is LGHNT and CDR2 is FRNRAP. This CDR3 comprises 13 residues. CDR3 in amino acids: CASGSRGYNEQFF. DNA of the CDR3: TGTGCTAGTGGTTCCCGGGGGTACAATGAGCAGTTCTTC.

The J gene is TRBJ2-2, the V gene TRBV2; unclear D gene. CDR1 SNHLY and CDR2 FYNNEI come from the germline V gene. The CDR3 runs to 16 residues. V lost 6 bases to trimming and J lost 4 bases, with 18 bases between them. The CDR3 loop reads CASSPGSVLGTGELFF. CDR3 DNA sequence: TGTGCCAGCAGCCCGGGTTCTGTTCTCGGCACCGGGGAGCTGTTTTTT.

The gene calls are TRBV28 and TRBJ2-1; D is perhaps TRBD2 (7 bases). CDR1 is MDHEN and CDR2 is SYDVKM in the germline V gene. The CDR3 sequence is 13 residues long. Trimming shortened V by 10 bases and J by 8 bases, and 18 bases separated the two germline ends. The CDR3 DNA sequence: TGTGCCACTTTAGTAGGGGGGGATGATGAGCAGTTCTTC. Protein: CATLVGGDDEQFF.

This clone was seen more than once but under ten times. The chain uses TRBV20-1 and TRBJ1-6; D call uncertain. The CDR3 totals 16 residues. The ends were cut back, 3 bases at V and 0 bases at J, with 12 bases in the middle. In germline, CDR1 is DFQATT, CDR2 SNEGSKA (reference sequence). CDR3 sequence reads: CSASSLRSSYNSPLHF. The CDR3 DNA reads TGCAGTGCTAGTTCGCTGCGGAGCTCCTATAATTCACCCCTCCACTTT.

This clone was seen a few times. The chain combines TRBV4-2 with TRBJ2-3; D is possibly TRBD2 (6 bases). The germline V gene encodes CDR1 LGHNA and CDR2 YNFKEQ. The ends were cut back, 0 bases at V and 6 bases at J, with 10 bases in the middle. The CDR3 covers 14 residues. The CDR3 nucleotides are TGTGCCAGCAGCCAAGAACTAGCAAAGGATACGCAGTATTTT. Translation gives CASSQELAKDTQYF.

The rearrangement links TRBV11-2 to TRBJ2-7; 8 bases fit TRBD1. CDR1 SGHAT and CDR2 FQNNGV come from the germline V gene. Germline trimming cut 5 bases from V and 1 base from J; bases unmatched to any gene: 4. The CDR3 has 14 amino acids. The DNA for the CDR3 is TGTGCCAGCAGCATCCGGACAGGGTCCTACGAGCAGTACTTC. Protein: CASSIRTGSYEQYF.

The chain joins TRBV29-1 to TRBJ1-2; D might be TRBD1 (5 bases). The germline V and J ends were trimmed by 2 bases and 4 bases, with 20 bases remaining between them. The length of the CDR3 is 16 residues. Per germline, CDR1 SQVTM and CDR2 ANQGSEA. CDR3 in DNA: TGCAGCGTTGAAAGGGACTCAGACGCGGTGGGCTATGGCTACACCTTC. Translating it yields CSVERDSDAVGYGYTF.